This TCR beta chain comes out of a study of blood T cells in healthy people across ages. About the study: For every two T cells, template switching captured about one barcoded beta molecule.

The germline gives CDR1 SGHTA, CDR2 FQGNSA. The CDR3 covers 13 residues. Sample-barcoded 5' priming and a J-beta primer mix drove a second PCR of roughly 7 to 11 cycles. TCRdb reprocessed the 5' RACE reads with MiXCR, giving one entry per CDR3 protein. Here the sample spans about 750,000 distinct CDR3 sequences, about 55% being singletons. Whole-study results and caveats: Diversity was estimated from one million T cells, and these estimates were considered underestimates.

Of note for this clonotype: The antigen is unknown.

Sequencing was done on a sample of blood. The genes are TRBV7-2 and TRBJ2-4; D uncertain. The J call may not be correct, given that the DNA end is closer to TRBJ2-7. This clonotype was sampled from an elderly man in good health. In nucleotides, the CDR3 is TGTGCCAGCAGCTCTGTGGCTGTCTACGAGCAGTACTTC. This sequence encodes CASSSVAVYEQYF.